This TCR beta chain emerged from a study of T cell responses to AZD1222 COVID-19 vaccine. The V gene lost 3 bases and the J gene lost 9 bases, with 12 bases spanning the gap. CDR3 size: 13 residues. The study's findings and limits: Repertoire samples came only from after the peak T cell response. Dominant CD4 TCR responses targeted spike regions 160-218 and 743-854.

Data came from immunoSEQ multiplex PCR; TCRdb stores just in-frame clones and leaves some out. Among 130,000 to 150,000 clones listed, around 84% were seen once. About this clone: The target antigen is unknown.

The source was peripheral blood, collected 28 days after the second AZD1222 dose. This TCR was recovered from an adult who received the AZD1222 COVID-19 vaccine. The V gene is TRBV12-3 or TRBV12-4, the J gene TRBJ2-1, with D possibly TRBD2 on 6 matching bases. The chain's CDR3 is CASSFVGGGEQFF. DNA of the CDR3: TGTGCCAGCAGTTTTGTGGGAGGTGGTGAGCAGTTCTTC.